This T cell receptor beta chain was documented in a study of cytomegalovirus exposure and HLA in healthy donors. Study details: Among about 179 million T cells, an earlier analysis found 117 million unique TCR beta sequences.

Primers for the PCR totalled 60 Vbeta and 13 Jbeta. Sequencing used immunoSEQ multiplex PCR; TCRdb keeps in-frame clones, though not all of them. The data show under 250,000 clones, and the top ten clones hold about 1%. The CDR3 has 18 residues. Germline CDR1 MNHEY, CDR2 SMNVEV (reference sequence). Germline trimming cut 0 bases from V and 3 bases from J; bases unmatched to any gene: 12. Sequenced sample: PBMCs. The chain has TRBV27 and TRBJ2-7; 9 bases align to TRBD2. The receptor's source is a girl between 2 and 10 years old in good health and CMV-seropositive. CDR3 in DNA: TGTGCCAGCAGTTTATCGAATGGTGGCGGGAGGGCCGACTACGAGCAGTACTTC. Translation: CASSLSNGGGRADYEQYF.